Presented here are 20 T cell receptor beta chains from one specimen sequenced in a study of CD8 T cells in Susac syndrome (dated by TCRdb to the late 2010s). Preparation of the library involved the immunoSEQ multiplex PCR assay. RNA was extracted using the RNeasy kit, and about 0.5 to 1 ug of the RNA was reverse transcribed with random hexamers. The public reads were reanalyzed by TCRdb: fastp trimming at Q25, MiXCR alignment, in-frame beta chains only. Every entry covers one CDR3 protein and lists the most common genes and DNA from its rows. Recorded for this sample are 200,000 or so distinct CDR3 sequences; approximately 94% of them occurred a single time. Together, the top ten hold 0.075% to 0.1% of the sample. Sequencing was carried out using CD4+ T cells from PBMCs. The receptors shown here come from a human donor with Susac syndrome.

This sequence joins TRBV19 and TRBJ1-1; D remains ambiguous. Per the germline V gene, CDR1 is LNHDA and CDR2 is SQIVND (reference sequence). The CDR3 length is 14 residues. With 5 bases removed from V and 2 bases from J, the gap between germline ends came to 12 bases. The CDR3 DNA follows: TGTGCCAGTAGTTCCCGGGTGATCAACACTGAAGCTTTCTTT. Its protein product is CASSSRVINTEAFF.

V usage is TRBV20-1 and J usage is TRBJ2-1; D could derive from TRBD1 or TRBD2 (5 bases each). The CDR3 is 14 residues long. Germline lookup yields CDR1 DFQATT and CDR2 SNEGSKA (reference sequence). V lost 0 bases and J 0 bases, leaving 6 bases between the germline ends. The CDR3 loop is CSARDGGSYNEQFF. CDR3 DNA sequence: TGCAGTGCTAGAGATGGGGGCTCCTACAATGAGCAGTTCTTC.

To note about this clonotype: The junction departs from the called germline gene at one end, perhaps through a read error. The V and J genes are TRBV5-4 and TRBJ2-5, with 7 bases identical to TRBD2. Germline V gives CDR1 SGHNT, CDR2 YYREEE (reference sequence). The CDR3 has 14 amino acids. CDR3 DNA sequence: TGTGCCAGCAGCTTGGACAGCCGGGGGGAGACCCAATACTTC. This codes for CASSLDSRGETQYF.

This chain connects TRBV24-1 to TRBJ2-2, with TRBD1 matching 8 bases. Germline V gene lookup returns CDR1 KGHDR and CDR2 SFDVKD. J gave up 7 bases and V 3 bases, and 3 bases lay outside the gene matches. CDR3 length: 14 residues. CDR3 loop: CATSDPGQGGELFF. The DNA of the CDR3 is TGTGCCACCAGTGATCCCGGACAGGGCGGGGAGCTGTTTTTT.

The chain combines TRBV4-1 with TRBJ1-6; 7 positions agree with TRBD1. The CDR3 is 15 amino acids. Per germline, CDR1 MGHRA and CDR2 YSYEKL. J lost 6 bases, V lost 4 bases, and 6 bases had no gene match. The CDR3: CASSRTGTVNSPLHF. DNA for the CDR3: TGCGCCAGCAGCCGTACCGGGACAGTTAATTCACCCCTCCACTTT.

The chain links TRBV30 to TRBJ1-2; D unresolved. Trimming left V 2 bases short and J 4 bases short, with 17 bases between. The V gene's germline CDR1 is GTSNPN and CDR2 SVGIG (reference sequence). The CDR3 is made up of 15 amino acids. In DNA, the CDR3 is TGTGCCTGGAGTCCTAGGACCGTAACGAGCTATGGCTACACCTTC. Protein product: CAWSPRTVTSYGYTF.

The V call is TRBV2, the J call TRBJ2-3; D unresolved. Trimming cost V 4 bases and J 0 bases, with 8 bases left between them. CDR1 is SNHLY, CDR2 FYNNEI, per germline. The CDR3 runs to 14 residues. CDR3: CASSAGQSTDTQYF. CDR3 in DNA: TGTGCCAGCAGTGCCGGGCAGAGCACAGATACGCAGTATTTT.

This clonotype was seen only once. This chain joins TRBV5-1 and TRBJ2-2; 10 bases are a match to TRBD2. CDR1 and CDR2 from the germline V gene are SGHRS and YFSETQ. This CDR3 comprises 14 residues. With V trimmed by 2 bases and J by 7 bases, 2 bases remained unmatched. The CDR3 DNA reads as TGCGCCAGCAGCTTAGGACTAGCGGTCGGGGAGCTGTTTTTT. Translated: CASSLGLAVGELFF.

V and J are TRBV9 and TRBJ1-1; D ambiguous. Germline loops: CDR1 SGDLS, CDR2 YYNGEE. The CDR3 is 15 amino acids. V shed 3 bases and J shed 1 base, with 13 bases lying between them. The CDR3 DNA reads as TGTGCCAGCAGCGATATGCCCGGACCGAACACTGAAGCTTTCTTT. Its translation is CASSDMPGPNTEAFF. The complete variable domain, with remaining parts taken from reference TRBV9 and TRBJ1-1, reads DSGVTQTPKHLITATGQRVTLRCSPRSGDLSVYWYQQSLDQGLQFLIQYYNGEERAKGNILERFSAQQFPDLHSELNLSSLELGDSALYFCASSDMPGPNTEAFFGQGTRLTVV.

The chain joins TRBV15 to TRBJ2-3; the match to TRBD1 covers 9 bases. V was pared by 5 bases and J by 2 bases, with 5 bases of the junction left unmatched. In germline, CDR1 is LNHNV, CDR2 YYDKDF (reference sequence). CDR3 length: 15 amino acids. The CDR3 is CATSSGDRVTDTQYF. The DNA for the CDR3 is TGTGCCACCAGCTCAGGGGACAGGGTCACAGATACGCAGTATTTT. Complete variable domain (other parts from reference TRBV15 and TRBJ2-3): DAMVIQNPRYQVTQFGKPVTLSCSQTLNHNVMYWYQQKSSQAPKLLFHYYDKDFNNEADTPDNFQSRRPNTSFCFLDIRSPGLGDTAMYLCATSSGDRVTDTQYFGPGTRLTVL.

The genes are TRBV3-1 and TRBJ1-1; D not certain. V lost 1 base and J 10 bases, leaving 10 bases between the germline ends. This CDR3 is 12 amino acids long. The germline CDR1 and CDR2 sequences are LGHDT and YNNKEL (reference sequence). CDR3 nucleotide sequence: TGTGCCAGCAGCCAAGCTGGCCAAGGAGCTTTCTTT. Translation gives CASSQAGQGAFF.

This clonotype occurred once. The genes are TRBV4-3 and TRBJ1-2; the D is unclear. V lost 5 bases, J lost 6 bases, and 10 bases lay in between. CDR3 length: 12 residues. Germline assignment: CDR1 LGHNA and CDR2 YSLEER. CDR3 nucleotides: TGCGCCAGCAGCAGCCTCCTGGATGGCTACACCTTC. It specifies CASSSLLDGYTF.

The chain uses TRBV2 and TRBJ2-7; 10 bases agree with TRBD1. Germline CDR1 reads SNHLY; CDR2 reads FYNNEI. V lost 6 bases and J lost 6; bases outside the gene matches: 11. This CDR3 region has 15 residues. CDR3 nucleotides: TGTGCCAGCAGCGAGGGGGGACAGGGGAGGATCGAGCAGTACTTC. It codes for CASSEGGQGRIEQYF.

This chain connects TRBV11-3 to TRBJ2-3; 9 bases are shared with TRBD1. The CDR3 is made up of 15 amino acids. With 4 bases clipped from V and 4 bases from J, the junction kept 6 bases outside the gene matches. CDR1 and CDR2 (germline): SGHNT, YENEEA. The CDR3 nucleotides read TGTGCCAGCAGCTCACGGGACAGGGCTGCAGATACGCAGTATTTT. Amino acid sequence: CASSSRDRAADTQYF.

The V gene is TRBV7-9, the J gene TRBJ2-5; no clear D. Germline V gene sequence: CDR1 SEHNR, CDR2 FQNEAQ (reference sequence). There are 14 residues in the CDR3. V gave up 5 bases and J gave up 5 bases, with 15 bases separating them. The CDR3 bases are TGTGCCAGCAGCCCGACCCCGGTTCGGGAGACCCAGTACTTC. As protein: CASSPTPVRETQYF. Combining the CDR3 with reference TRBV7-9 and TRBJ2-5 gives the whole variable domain DTGVSQNPRHKITKRGQNVTFRCDPISEHNRLYWYRQTLGQGPEFLTYFQNEAQLEKSRLLSDRFSAERPKGSFSTLEIQRTEQGDSAMYLCASSPTPVRETQYFGPGTRLLVL.

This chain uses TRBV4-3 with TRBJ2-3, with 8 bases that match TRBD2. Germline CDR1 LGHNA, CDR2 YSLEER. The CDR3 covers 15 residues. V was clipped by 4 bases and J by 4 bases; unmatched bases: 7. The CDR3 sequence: CASSPGLGGPDTQYF. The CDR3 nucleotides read TGCGCCAGCAGCCCGGGACTAGGAGGTCCAGATACGCAGTATTTT.

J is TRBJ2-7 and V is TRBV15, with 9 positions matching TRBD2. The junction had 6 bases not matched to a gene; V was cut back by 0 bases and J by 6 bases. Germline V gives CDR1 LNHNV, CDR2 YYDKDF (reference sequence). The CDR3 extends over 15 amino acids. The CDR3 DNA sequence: TGTGCCACCAGCAGAGAAGGCGGGGGGGCTTTCGAGCAGTACTTC. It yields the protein CATSREGGGAFEQYF.

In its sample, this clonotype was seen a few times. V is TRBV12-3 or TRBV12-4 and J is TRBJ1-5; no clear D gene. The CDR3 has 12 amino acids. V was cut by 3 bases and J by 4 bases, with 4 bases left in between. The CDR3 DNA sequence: TGTGCCAGCAGTTTGGGGAATCAGCCCCAGCATTTT. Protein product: CASSLGNQPQHF.

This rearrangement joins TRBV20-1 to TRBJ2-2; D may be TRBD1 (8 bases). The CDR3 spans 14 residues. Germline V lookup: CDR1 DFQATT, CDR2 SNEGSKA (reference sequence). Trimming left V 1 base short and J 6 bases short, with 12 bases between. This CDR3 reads CSARGTGRAGELFF. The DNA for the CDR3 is TGCAGTGCTAGAGGGACAGGGAGGGCCGGGGAGCTGTTTTTT.

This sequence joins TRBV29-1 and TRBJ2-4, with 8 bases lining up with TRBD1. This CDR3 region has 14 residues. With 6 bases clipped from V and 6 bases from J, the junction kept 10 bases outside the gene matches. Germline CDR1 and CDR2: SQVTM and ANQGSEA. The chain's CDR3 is CSVGTGQVGNIQYF. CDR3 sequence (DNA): TGCAGCGTAGGGACGGGACAGGTGGGAAACATTCAGTACTTC.